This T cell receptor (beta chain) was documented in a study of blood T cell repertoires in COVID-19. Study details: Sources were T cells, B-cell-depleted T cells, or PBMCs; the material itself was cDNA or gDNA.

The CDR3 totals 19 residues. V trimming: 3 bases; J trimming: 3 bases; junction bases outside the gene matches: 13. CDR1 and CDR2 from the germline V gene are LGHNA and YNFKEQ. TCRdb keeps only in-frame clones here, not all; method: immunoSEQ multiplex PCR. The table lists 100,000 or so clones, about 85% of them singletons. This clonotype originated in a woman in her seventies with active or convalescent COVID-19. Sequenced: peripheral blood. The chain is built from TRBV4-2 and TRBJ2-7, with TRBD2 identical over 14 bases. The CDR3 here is CASSHAGTSGGPIGYEQYF. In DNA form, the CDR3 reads TGTGCCAGCAGCCACGCCGGGACTAGCGGGGGCCCTATCGGCTACGAGCAGTACTTC.